The T cell receptor beta chain under discussion was sequenced for a study of CD8 T cells in ankylosing spondylitis. Germline CDR1 LGHDT, CDR2 YNNKEL (reference sequence). Trimming took 2 bases from V and 2 from J, leaving 15 bases between them. The CDR3 contains 16 residues. This clonotype was seen ten or more times. Each CDR3 protein is one row after TCRdb ran MiXCR on the 5' RACE reads. The sample holds a few hundred thousand distinct CDR3 sequences, about 10% seen once. This chain joins TRBV3-1 and TRBJ2-5, with D tentatively TRBD1 (6 bases). What was sequenced was blood, either unsorted or a sorted T cell fraction (not recorded which). The TCR originated in a male donor with ankylosing spondylitis or in good health (not recorded which). CDR3 in DNA: TGTGCCAGCAGCCAAAACAGGGTACAGCGGCAAGAGACCCAGTACTTC. It codes for CASSQNRVQRQETQYF.